What follows is one T cell receptor (beta chain) and its context. The DNA ends 3 residues before the CDR3 does, and the rest of the CDR3 is filled in from the germline J gene. Repertoires were generated with immunoSEQ multiplex PCR, while TCRdb's copy carries only in-frame clones and drops some. This repertoire includes some 22,000 clones. The sample comes from a study of Tregs in tolerant kidney transplant recipients. Related graft donors supplied nonmyeloablative bone marrow transplants, and mixed chimerism was transient. The CDR3 consists of 11 residues. The germline gives CDR1 SGHAT, CDR2 FQNNGV. V was cut by 5 bases and J by 6 bases, with 7 bases left in between.

V gene TRBV11-2 combines with J gene TRBJ1-1; unclear D gene. The sequences come from CD4+ T cells from blood (PBMCs), collected 6 months after the transplant. This TCR derives from a human patient who received a combined kidney and bone marrow transplant. T cells may partly derive from the graft donor. CDR3 sequence: CASSPQAEAFF. The part of the CDR3 DNA that was read is TGTGCCAGCAGCCCGCAGGCTGAA.